This entry concerns a single T cell receptor (beta chain). Its antigen is unidentified. This sample is drawn from a study of cytomegalovirus exposure and HLA in healthy donors. Study observations and caveats: Presence/absence analyses assumed roughly uniform sequencing depth across donors. Fewer N-insertions than the roughly 670-donor mean were reportedly shown by an Asian-associated ancestry cluster in a later analysis.

The PCR made use of 60 Vbeta and 13 Jbeta primers. Only in-frame clones appear in the TCRdb table, and some are missing; sequencing was by immunoSEQ multiplex PCR. The sample lists about 190,000 clones, over 80% occurring once. The germline V and J ends were trimmed by 4 bases and 5 bases, with 19 bases remaining between them. In germline, CDR1 is SGHNT, CDR2 YYREEE (reference sequence). CDR3 length: 15 amino acids. The origin of this receptor is a man aged 30-40 years in good health and CMV-seronegative. This chain uses TRBV5-4 with TRBJ2-7, with D possibly being TRBD1 (6 bases). The sequenced sample was PBMCs. CDR3 nucleotide sequence: TGTGCCAGCAGCCCTGAGGGCAGGGGAAGCGACGAGCAGTACTTC. Its translation is CASSPEGRGSDEQYF.